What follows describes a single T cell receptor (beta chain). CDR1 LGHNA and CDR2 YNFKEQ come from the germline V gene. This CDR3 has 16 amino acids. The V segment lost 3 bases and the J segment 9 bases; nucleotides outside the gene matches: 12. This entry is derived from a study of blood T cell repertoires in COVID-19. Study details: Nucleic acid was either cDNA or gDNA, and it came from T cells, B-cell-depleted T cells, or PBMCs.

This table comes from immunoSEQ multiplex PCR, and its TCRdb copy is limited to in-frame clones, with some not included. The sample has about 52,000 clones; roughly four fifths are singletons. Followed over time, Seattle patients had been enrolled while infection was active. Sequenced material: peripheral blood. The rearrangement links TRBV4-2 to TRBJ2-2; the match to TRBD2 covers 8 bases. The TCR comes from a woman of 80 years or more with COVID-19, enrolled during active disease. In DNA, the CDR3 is TGTGCCAGCAGCCAGGCAAGCGGGAGCACCGGTAGGGAGCTGTTTTTT. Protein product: CASSQASGSTGRELFF.